Described below is a single TCR beta chain sequence and its context. V lost 7 bases and J 4 bases, leaving 15 bases between the germline ends. Per the germline V gene, CDR1 is SQVTM and CDR2 is ANQGSEA. CDR3 length: 13 residues. The data are from a study of shared clonotypes between healthy human individuals. Genomic DNA belonging to each subset was distributed in equal measure over several immunoSEQ plates. The assay was immunoSEQ multiplex PCR, and TCRdb's table has in-frame clones only and misses some. In the table there are over a million clones, roughly 96% of which are singletons. The V and J genes are TRBV29-1 and TRBJ2-3; D possibly corresponds to TRBD2 (5 bases). The clonotype was recovered from a young man in good health. Sequences were obtained from naive CD4+ T cells sorted from blood. As to subset: CD45RA+ positively selected. CDR3 protein: CSDTRYGADTQYF. The CDR3 DNA reads TGCAGCGACACTAGGTACGGGGCAGATACGCAGTATTTT.